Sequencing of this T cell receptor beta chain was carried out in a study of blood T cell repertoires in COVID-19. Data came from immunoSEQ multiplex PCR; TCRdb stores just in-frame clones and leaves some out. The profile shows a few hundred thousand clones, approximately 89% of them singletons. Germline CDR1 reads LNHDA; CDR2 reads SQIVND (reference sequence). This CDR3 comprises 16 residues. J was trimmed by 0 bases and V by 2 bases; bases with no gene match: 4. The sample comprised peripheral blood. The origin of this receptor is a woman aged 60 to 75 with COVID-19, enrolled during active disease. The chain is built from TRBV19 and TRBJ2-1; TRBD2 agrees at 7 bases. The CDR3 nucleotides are TGTGCCAGTAGTATAACAGCGGGGCTCTCCTACAATGAGCAGTTCTTC. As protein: CASSITAGLSYNEQFF.